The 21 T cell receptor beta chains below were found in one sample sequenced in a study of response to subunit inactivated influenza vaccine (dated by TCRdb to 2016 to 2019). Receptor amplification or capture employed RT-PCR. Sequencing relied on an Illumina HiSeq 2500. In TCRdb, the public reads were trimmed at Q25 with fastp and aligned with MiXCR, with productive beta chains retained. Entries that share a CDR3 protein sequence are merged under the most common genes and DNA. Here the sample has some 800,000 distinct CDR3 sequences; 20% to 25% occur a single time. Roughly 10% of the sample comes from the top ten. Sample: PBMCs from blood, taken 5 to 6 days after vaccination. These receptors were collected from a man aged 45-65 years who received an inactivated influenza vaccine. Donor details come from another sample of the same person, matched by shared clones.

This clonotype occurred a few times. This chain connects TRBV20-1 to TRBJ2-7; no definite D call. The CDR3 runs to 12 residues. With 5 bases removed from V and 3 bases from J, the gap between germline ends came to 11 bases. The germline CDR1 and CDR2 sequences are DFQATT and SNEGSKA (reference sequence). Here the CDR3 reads CSAQDGLYEQYF. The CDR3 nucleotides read TGCAGTGCTCAGGACGGTCTCTACGAGCAGTACTTC.

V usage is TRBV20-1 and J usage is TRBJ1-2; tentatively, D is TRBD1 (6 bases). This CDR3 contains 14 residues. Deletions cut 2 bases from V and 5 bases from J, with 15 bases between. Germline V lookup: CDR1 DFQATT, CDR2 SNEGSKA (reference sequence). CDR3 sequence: CSARPTGGQYGYTF. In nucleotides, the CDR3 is TGCAGTGCTAGACCAACGGGGGGCCAGTATGGCTACACCTTC.

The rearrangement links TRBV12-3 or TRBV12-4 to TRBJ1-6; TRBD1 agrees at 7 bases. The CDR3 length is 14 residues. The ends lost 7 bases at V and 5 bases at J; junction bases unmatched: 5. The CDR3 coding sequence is TGTGCCAGCACTCCGACAGGGAATAATTCACCCCTCCACTTT. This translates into CASTPTGNNSPLHF.

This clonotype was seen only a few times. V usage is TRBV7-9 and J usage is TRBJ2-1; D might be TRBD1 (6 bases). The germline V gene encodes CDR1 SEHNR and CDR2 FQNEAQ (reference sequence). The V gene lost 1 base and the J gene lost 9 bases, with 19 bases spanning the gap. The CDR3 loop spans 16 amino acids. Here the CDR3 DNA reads TGTGCCAGCAGCTTAGGGTCCACAGGGAAGAAAGGTGAGCAGTTCTTC. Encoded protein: CASSLGSTGKKGEQFF.

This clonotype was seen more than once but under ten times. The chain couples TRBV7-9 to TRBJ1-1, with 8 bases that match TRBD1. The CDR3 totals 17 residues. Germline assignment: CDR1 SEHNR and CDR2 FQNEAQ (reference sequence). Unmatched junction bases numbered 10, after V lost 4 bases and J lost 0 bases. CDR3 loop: CASSSSGGVEMNTEAFF. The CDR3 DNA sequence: TGTGCCAGCAGCTCGTCAGGGGGCGTGGAAATGAACACTGAAGCTTTCTTT.

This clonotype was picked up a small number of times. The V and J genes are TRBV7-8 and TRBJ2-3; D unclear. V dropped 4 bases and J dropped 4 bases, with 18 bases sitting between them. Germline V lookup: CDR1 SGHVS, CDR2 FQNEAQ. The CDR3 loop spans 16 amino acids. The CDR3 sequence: CASSSAAQRLADTQYF. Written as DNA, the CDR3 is TGTGCCAGCAGCTCCGCCGCCCAGCGCTTGGCAGATACGCAGTATTTT.

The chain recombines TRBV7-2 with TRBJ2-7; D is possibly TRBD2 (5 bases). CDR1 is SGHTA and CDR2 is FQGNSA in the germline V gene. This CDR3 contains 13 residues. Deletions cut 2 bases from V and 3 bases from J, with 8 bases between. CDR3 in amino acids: CASSLHGVYEQYF. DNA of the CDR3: TGTGCCAGCAGCTTACACGGGGTCTACGAGCAGTACTTC.

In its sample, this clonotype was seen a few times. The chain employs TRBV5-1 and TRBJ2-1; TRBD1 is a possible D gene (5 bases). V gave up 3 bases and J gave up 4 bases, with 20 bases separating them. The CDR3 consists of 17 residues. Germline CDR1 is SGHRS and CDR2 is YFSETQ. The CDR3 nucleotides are TGCGCCAGCAGCTCAGCCCCGCGACAGAATCGTTACAATGAGCAGTTCTTC. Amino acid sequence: CASSSAPRQNRYNEQFF.

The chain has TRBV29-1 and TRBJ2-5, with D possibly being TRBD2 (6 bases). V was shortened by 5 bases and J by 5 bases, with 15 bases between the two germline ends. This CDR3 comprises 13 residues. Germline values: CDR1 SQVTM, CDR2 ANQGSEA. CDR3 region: CSVSLTSLETQYF. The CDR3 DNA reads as TGCAGCGTTTCCCTGACTAGTCTCGAGACCCAGTACTTC.

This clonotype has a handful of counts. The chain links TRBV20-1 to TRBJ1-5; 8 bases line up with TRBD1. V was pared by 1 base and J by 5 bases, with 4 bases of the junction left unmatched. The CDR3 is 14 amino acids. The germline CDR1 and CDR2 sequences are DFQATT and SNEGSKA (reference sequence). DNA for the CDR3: TGCAGTGCTAGAGCCCCGGGACAGGATCAGCCCCAGCATTTT. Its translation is CSARAPGQDQPQHF.

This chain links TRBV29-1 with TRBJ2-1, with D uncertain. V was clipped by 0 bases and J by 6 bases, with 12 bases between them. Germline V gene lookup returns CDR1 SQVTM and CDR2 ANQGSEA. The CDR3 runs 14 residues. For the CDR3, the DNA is TGCAGCGTTGAAGAGGGCCTACCTTCCAATGAGCAGTTCTTC. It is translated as CSVEEGLPSNEQFF.

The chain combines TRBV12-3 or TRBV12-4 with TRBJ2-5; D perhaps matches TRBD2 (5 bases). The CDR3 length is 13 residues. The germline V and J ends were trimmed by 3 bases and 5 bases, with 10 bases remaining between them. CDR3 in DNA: TGTGCCAGCAGTTTTTGGGAGAGGGAGACCCAGTACTTC. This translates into CASSFWERETQYF.

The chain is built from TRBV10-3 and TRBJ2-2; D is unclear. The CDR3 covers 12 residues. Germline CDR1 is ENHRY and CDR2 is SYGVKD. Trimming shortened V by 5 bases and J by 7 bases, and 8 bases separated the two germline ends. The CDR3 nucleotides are TGTGCCATCAGTAGCTCAGGCGGGGAGCTGTTTTTT. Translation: CAISSSGGELFF.

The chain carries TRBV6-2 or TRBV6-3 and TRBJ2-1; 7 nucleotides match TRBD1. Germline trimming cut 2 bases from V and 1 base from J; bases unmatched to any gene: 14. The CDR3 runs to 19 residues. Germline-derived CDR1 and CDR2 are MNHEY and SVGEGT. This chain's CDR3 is CASSYTYYRGAGSYNEQFF. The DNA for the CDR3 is TGTGCCAGCAGTTACACTTATTACAGGGGCGCAGGGTCCTACAATGAGCAGTTCTTC.

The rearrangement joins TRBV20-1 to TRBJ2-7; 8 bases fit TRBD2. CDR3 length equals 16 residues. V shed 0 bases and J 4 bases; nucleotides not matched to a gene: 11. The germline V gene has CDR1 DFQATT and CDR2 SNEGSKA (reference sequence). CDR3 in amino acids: CSARDRGGVMTYEQYF. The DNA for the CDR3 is TGCAGTGCTAGAGATCGGGGGGGGGTTATGACTTACGAGCAGTACTTC.

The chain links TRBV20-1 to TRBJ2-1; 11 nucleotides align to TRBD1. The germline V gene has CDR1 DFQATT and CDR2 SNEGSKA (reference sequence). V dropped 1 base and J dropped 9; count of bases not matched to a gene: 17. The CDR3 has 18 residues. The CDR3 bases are TGCAGTGCTAGAGCACGCGCGATACTCGGTGGGACAGGGGGTGAGCAGTTCTTC. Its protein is CSARARAILGGTGGEQFF.

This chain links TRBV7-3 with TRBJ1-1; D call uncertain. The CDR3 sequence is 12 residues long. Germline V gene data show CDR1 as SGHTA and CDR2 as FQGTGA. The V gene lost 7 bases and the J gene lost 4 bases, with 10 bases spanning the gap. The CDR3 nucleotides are TGTGCCAGCATGCGGTGGGGCACTGAAGCTTTCTTT. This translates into CASMRWGTEAFF. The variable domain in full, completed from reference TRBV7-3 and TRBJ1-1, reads GAGVSQTPSNKVTEKGKYVELRCDPISGHTALYWYRQSLGQGPEFLIYFQGTGAADDSGLPNDRFFAVRPEGSVSTLKIQRTERGDSAVYLCASMRWGTEAFFGQGTRLTVV.

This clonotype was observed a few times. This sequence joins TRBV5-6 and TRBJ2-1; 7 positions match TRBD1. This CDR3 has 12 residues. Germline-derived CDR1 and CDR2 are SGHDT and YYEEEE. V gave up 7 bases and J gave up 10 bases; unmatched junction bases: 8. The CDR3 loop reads CASAQWDREQFF. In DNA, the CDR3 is TGTGCCAGCGCCCAGTGGGACAGAGAGCAGTTCTTC.

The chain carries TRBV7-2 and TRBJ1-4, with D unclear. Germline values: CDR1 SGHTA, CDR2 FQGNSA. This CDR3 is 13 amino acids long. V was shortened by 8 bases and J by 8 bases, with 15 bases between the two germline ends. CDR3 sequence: CASGRVPGEKLFF. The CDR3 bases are TGTGCCAGCGGGCGGGTCCCCGGCGAAAAACTGTTTTTT.

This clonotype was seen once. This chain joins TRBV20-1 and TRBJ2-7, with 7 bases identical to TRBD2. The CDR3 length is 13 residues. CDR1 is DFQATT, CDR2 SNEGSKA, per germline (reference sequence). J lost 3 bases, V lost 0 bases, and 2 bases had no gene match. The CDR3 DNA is TGCAGTGCTAGAGAACGGGGGGACTACGAGCAGTACTTC. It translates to CSARERGDYEQYF.

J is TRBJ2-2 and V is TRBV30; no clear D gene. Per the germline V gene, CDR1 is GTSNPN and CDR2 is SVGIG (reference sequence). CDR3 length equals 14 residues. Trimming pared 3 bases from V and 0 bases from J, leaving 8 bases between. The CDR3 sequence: CAWRGITNTGELFF. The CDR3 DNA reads TGTGCCTGGAGAGGGATTACGAACACCGGGGAGCTGTTTTTT.